Below are 30 T cell receptor beta chains sequenced from a single sample in a study of blood T cell repertoires in COVID-19. Using immunoSEQ multiplex PCR, the repertoire was profiled, and TCRdb retains in-frame clones only, with some absent. The sample includes roughly 250,000 clones, about 90% seen only once; the top ten take 3% to 4%. Sequenced: peripheral blood. The receptors originated from a woman between 35 and 50 years old with acute or convalescent COVID-19.

The chain couples TRBV2 to TRBJ1-1; D remains unclear. This CDR3 is 13 amino acids long. The V gene lost 0 bases and the J gene lost 10 bases, with 12 bases spanning the gap. The germline gives CDR1 SNHLY, CDR2 FYNNEI. The CDR3 spells CASSEALREGAFF. The CDR3 DNA follows: TGTGCCAGCAGTGAAGCGCTTCGGGAGGGAGCTTTCTTT.

The chain combines TRBV30 with TRBJ1-6; TRBD1 aligns across 7 bases. The CDR3 has 15 amino acids. The trim removed 2 bases at V and 7 bases at J, leaving 8 bases unmatched. The germline V gene encodes CDR1 GTSNPN and CDR2 SVGIG (reference sequence). Written as DNA, the CDR3 is TGTGCCTGGAGTACGCCCCGACAGGGAAATTCACCCCTCCACTTT. As protein: CAWSTPRQGNSPLHF.

The rearrangement links TRBV5-1 to TRBJ1-2; no definite D call. The CDR3 runs 17 residues. The germline gives CDR1 SGHRS, CDR2 YFSETQ. Trimming shortened V by 7 bases and J by 4 bases, and 26 bases separated the two germline ends. The CDR3 DNA reads TGCGCCAGCTCACGCGCAGAAACTGCGGGTGTGGGCTATGGCTACACCTTC. Its translation: CASSRAETAGVGYGYTF.

This chain links TRBV5-6 with TRBJ1-5; 7 bases align to TRBD1. V was pared by 0 bases and J by 5 bases, with 5 bases of the junction left unmatched. CDR1 SGHDT and CDR2 YYEEEE come from the germline V gene. There are 15 residues in the CDR3. CDR3 residues: CASSLETGRDQPQHF. As DNA, the CDR3 is TGTGCCAGCAGCTTGGAGACAGGGCGGGATCAGCCCCAGCATTTT.

This clone was seen more than once but under ten times. The chain carries TRBV19 and TRBJ1-2; 7 nucleotides line up with TRBD1. Germline CDR1 is LNHDA and CDR2 is SQIVND (reference sequence). The junction had 9 bases not matched to a gene; V was cut back by 0 bases and J by 2 bases. The CDR3 consists of 17 residues. The chain's CDR3 is CASSIDNEAGGNYGYTF. The CDR3 region has the DNA TGTGCCAGTAGTATAGATAATGAGGCAGGGGGAAACTATGGCTACACCTTC. The full variable domain, rest sourced from reference TRBV19 and TRBJ1-2, is DGGITQSPKYLFRKEGQNVTLSCEQNLNHDAMYWYRQDPGQGLRLIYYSQIVNDFQKGDIAEGYSVSREKKESFPLTVTSAQKNPTAFYLCASSIDNEAGGNYGYTFGSGTRLTVV.

The chain employs TRBV9 and TRBJ1-1; the D gene is possibly TRBD1 (6 bases). Trimming shortened V by 3 bases and J by 7 bases, and 31 bases separated the two germline ends. Germline V gene data show CDR1 as SGDLS and CDR2 as YYNGEE. The CDR3 covers 19 residues. The CDR3, as DNA: TGTGCCAGCAGCGCGGTCCGGGGCAGGGGCGAGAATGGGTTATTTGAAGCTTTCTTT. This codes for CASSAVRGRGENGLFEAFF.

The chain uses TRBV11-2 and TRBJ1-1; D unresolved. Germline CDR1 and CDR2: SGHAT and FQNNGV. The CDR3 loop spans 15 amino acids. Trimming stripped 4 bases from V and 4 bases from J, with 16 bases between. The CDR3 DNA reads TGTGCCAGCAGCTCGGGAGCCAGGCCGGCCACTGAAGCTTTCTTT. The encoded protein is CASSSGARPATEAFF.

V usage is TRBV4-2 and J usage is TRBJ1-2; D gene ambiguous. V was clipped by 1 base and J by 0 bases, with 21 bases between them. Germline V CDR1 and CDR2: LGHNA, YNFKEQ. The CDR3 covers 19 residues. CDR3 nucleotides: TGTGCCAGCAGCCAAGCTTACCGGAATACTAAAGCGTCTAACTATGGCTACACCTTC. Its protein is CASSQAYRNTKASNYGYTF.

V and J are TRBV10-1 and TRBJ2-1; 15 bases match TRBD2. Germline V lookup: CDR1 WNHNN, CDR2 SYGVQD (reference sequence). V was clipped by 5 bases and J by 9 bases; unmatched bases: 11. This CDR3 contains 17 residues. The CDR3 DNA is TGCGCCAGCAGTCCCAAGCCGCGGACTAGCGGGGGGGCTGAGCAGTTCTTC. This encodes CASSPKPRTSGGAEQFF.

The table lists this clone with a few counts. CDR3 in amino acids: CASTSDSVGSPLHF. The CDR3 nucleotides read TGTGCCAGTACCTCAGACAGCGTTGGATCACCCCTCCACTTT. The chain recombines TRBV19 with TRBJ1-6, with D perhaps TRBD1 (5 bases). Germline V CDR1 and CDR2: LNHDA, SQIVND (reference sequence). The V and J ends lost 7 bases and 10 bases respectively, with 17 bases between them. The CDR3 sequence is 14 residues long.

The chain links TRBV25-1 to TRBJ1-1; the match to TRBD1 covers 7 bases. Germline V gene data show CDR1 as MGHDK and CDR2 as SYGVNS. The CDR3 consists of 15 residues. After removal of 7 bases from V and 2 bases from J, the junction contained 10 bases not matched to a gene. The CDR3 DNA is TGTGCCAGCAACCTACCGGGACAGCCTAACACTGAAGCTTTCTTT. Translating gives CASNLPGQPNTEAFF.

The CDR3 nucleotides read TGCGCCAGCAGCCAAGTCGTGAGAGAGACCCAGTACTTC. Its translation: CASSQVVRETQYF. The chain joins TRBV4-1 to TRBJ2-5, with D unclear. Trimming shortened V by 1 base and J by 4 bases, and 7 bases separated the two germline ends. The length of the CDR3 is 13 residues. Germline V gene lookup returns CDR1 MGHRA and CDR2 YSYEKL.

The chain is built from TRBV6-1 and TRBJ1-5; D possibly corresponds to TRBD1 (6 bases). Germline V gene sequence: CDR1 MNHNS, CDR2 SASEGT. The CDR3 spans 17 residues. V was trimmed by 4 bases and J by 0 bases, leaving 16 bases between them. This CDR3 is CASSGPRQDHSNQPQHF. The CDR3 nucleotides are TGTGCCAGCAGTGGCCCCCGACAGGACCATAGCAATCAGCCCCAGCATTTT.

The rearrangement links TRBV9 to TRBJ1-2, with 7 bases that match TRBD1. Germline lookup yields CDR1 SGDLS and CDR2 YYNGEE. Trimming at V came to 3 bases and at J to 8 bases, leaving 7 bases not matched to a gene. The CDR3 runs to 13 residues. The DNA of the CDR3 is TGTGCCAGCAGCGCAGACAGGGCGAACGGCTACACCTTC. It yields the protein CASSADRANGYTF.

The V and J genes are TRBV19 and TRBJ2-1; 8 positions agree with TRBD1. The ends lost 0 bases at V and 6 bases at J; junction bases unmatched: 13. The CDR3 loop spans 18 amino acids. The germline CDR1 and CDR2 sequences are LNHDA and SQIVND (reference sequence). The CDR3 DNA reads TGTGCCAGTAGTATAGATCCCCGGACAGGGCGGAGGAGCAATGAGCAGTTCTTC. This encodes CASSIDPRTGRRSNEQFF.

V gene TRBV11-2 combines with J gene TRBJ1-2; D gene ambiguous. The CDR3 has 12 amino acids. The germline V and J ends were trimmed by 1 base and 9 bases, with 9 bases remaining between them. Per germline, CDR1 SGHAT and CDR2 FQNNGV. In DNA form, the CDR3 reads TGTGCCAGCAGCTTAGGGGCGCTTCGCTACACCTTC. Translating gives CASSLGALRYTF.

The V call is TRBV9, the J call TRBJ1-6; no definite D call. The CDR3 totals 15 residues. V was pared by 4 bases and J by 7 bases, with 15 bases between. Germline V gives CDR1 SGDLS, CDR2 YYNGEE. The CDR3 nucleotides are TGTGCCAGCAGCCTCCGAAGCGGGGAGAATTCACCCCTCCACTTT. Its translation is CASSLRSGENSPLHF.

V gene TRBV24-1 combines with J gene TRBJ2-5; 8 bases map to TRBD1. Germline V gene data show CDR1 as KGHDR and CDR2 as SFDVKD. J lost 4 bases, V lost 3 bases, and 6 bases had no gene match. This CDR3 is built from 15 residues. The CDR3 DNA reads as TGTGCCACCAGTGATGACGCCAGGGGGCGAGAGACCCAGTACTTC. It is translated as CATSDDARGRETQYF.

This clone was recorded only once. The genes are TRBV4-2 and TRBJ2-5; TRBD2 agrees at 12 bases. Per germline, CDR1 LGHNA and CDR2 YNFKEQ. CDR3 length: 17 amino acids. Trimming at V came to 0 bases and at J to 4 bases, leaving 6 bases not matched to a gene. CDR3 in DNA: TGTGCCAGCAGCCAAGATCTAGCGGGGGGGCCCAGAGAGACCCAGTACTTC. This translates into CASSQDLAGGPRETQYF.

V and J are TRBV18 and TRBJ2-3, with 9 bases aligning to TRBD2. CDR1 and CDR2 (germline): KGHSH, LQKENI. This CDR3 is built from 17 residues. Trimming removed 3 bases from V and 6 bases from J; junction bases left unmatched: 13. CDR3 sequence (DNA): TGTGCCAGCTCACCGGGGGGGCGGGGGGGGAGTTGGGATACGCAGTATTTT. Protein sequence: CASSPGGRGGSWDTQYF.

The J gene is TRBJ1-2, the V gene TRBV3-1 (or the pseudogene TRBV3-2); a possible D gene is TRBD1 (5 bases). CDR1 LGHDT and CDR2 YNNKEL come from the germline V gene (reference sequence). Trimming cost V 0 bases and J 13 bases, with 15 bases left between them. The CDR3 sequence is 13 residues long. In nucleotides, the CDR3 is TGTGCCAGCAGCCAAGATTTGGGGCAGGCTTTCACCTTC. Its protein product is CASSQDLGQAFTF.

V and J are TRBV7-7 and TRBJ2-2; TRBD2 matches at 9 bases. Germline V lookup: CDR1 SSHAT, CDR2 FNYEAQ (reference sequence). CDR3 length: 18 residues. The junction had 12 bases not matched to a gene; V was cut back by 1 base and J by 6 bases. This chain's CDR3 is CASSLDNGGGAPPGELFF. CDR3 in DNA: TGTGCCAGCAGCTTAGACAATGGCGGGGGGGCCCCCCCCGGGGAGCTGTTTTTT.

The rearrangement links TRBV5-1 to TRBJ1-1; TRBD1 matches 12 bases. Germline assignment: CDR1 SGHRS and CDR2 YFSETQ. With V trimmed by 4 bases and J by 2 bases, 6 bases remained unmatched. The CDR3 contains 16 residues. The CDR3 nucleotides are TGCGCCAGCAGCACGGGACAGGGGGCGCTTAACACTGAAGCTTTCTTT. Amino acids: CASSTGQGALNTEAFF.

The V call is TRBV5-1, the J call TRBJ1-2, with D perhaps TRBD1 (6 bases). CDR1 is SGHRS and CDR2 is YFSETQ in the germline V gene. V dropped 0 bases and J dropped 4 bases, with 10 bases sitting between them. The CDR3 is made up of 14 amino acids. CDR3 in DNA: TGCGCCAGCAGCTTGGACAGGGAGGGCTATGGCTACACCTTC. Translation gives CASSLDREGYGYTF.

Only one count was recorded for this clone. This chain connects TRBV4-1 to TRBJ2-3, with 11 bases lining up with TRBD2. The V segment lost 0 bases and the J segment 3 bases; nucleotides outside the gene matches: 5. This CDR3 comprises 17 residues. Germline CDR1 reads MGHRA; CDR2 reads YSYEKL. In DNA, the CDR3 is TGCGCCAGCAGCCAAGACCCGGGACTAGCGGTTACAGATACGCAGTATTTT. Translating gives CASSQDPGLAVTDTQYF.

This clone was seen more than once but under ten times. This chain links TRBV4-1 with TRBJ2-5, with 8 bases that match TRBD1. With V trimmed by 4 bases and J by 4 bases, 11 bases remained unmatched. Germline values: CDR1 MGHRA, CDR2 YSYEKL. The CDR3 has 16 residues. The CDR3 loop is CASSRTGQGWGETQYF. CDR3 DNA sequence: TGCGCCAGCAGCCGAACCGGACAGGGCTGGGGAGAGACCCAGTACTTC.

The chain joins TRBV5-4 to TRBJ2-1; 9 nucleotides agree with TRBD2. The V and J ends lost 4 bases and 4 bases, in that order; junction bases with no gene match: 6. CDR1 and CDR2 from the germline V gene are SGHNT and YYREEE (reference sequence). CDR3 size: 15 residues. Here the CDR3 DNA reads TGTGCCAGCAGCACCGGGACTAGCTCTTACAATGAGCAGTTCTTC. Its protein is CASSTGTSSYNEQFF.

The chain employs TRBV2 and TRBJ2-7; possibly TRBD2 for D (5 bases). Trimming cost V 6 bases and J 6 bases, with 12 bases left between them. CDR1 is SNHLY and CDR2 is FYNNEI in the germline V gene. CDR3 length: 12 amino acids. The CDR3 here is CASRPASREQYV. The CDR3 region has the DNA TGTGCCAGCAGACCCGCTAGCCGCGAGCAGTACGTC.

The chain combines TRBV19 with TRBJ2-3; no clear D gene. CDR1 and CDR2 from the germline V gene are LNHDA and SQIVND (reference sequence). This CDR3 comprises 14 residues. Trimming removed 3 bases from V and 0 bases from J, with 7 bases in between. This CDR3 reads CASSMLTSTDTQYF. Written as DNA, the CDR3 is TGTGCCAGTAGTATGTTGACTAGCACAGATACGCAGTATTTT.

J is TRBJ1-1 and V is TRBV25-1, with no clear D. The CDR3 runs to 13 residues. Looked up from germline, CDR1 is MGHDK and CDR2 is SYGVNS. The V end lost 4 bases, the J end lost 1 base, and 7 bases lay between the germline ends. The CDR3 bases are TGTGCCAGCAGTGTTACGGGGAACACTGAAGCTTTCTTT. It is translated as CASSVTGNTEAFF.